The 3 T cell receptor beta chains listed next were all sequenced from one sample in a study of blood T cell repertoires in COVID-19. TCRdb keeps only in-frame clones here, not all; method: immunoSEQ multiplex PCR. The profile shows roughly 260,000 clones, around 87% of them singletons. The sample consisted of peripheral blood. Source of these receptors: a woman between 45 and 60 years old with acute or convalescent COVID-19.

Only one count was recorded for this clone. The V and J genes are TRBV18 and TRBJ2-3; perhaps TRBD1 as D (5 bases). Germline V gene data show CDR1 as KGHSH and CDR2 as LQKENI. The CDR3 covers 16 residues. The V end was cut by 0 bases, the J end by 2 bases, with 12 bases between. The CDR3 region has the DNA TGTGCCAGCTCACCACCAGGGTTCAGGGCCACAGATACGCAGTATTTT. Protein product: CASSPPGFRATDTQYF. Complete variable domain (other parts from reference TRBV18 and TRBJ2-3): NAGVMQNPRHLVRRRGQEARLRCSPMKGHSHVYWYRQLPEEGLKFMVYLQKENIIDESGMPKERFSAEFPKEGPSILRIQQVVRGDSAAYFCASSPPGFRATDTQYFGPGTRLTVL.

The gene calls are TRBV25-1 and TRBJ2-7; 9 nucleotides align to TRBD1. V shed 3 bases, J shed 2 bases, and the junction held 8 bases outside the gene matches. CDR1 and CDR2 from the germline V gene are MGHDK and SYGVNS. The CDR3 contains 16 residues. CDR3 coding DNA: TGTGCCAGCAGTGACCCCGGGGGACAGGGCCCCTACGAGCAGTACTTC. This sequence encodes CASSDPGGQGPYEQYF.

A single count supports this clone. CDR3 coding DNA: TGCGCCAGCAGCTTGCAGGGGCTCTACTACAATGAGCAGTTCTTC. It yields the protein CASSLQGLYYNEQFF. The rearrangement joins TRBV5-1 to TRBJ2-1; tentatively, D is TRBD1 (6 bases). V lost 1 base and J lost 3, with 11 bases in between. CDR1 is SGHRS and CDR2 is YFSETQ in the germline V gene. The CDR3 contains 15 residues.